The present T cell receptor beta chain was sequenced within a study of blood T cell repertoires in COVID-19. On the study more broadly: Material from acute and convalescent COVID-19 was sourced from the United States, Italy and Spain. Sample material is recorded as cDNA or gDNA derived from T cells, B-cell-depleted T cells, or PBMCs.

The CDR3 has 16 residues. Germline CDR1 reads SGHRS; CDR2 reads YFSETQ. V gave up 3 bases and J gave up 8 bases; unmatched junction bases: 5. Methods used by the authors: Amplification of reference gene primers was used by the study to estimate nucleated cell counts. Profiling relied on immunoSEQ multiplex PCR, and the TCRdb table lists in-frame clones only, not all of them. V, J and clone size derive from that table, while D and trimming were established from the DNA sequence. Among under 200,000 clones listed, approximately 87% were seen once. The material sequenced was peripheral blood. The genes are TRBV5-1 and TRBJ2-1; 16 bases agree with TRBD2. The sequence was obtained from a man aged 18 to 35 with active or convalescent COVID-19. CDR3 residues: CASSSGTSGRGDEQFF. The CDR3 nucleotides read TGCGCCAGCAGCTCCGGGACTAGCGGGAGGGGAGATGAGCAGTTCTTC.